The T cell receptor (beta chain) under discussion was sequenced for a study of molecular identifiers for immune sequencing clone quantification. Turning to the study itself: Five portions were made in replicates from RNA of roughly 20,000 or 100,000 naive CD8 cells, and four underwent sequencing. Broader study findings: Spiked Jurkat TCR RNA originating from one cell could reportedly be identified amid 850,000 to 1,000,000 naive cells. Clonotypes surpassing 20 RNA copies contained over 98% of effector molecules, versus under 1% in naive cells.

This clonotype was detected many times. Its antigen is undetermined. The CDR3 runs 14 residues. V was pared by 6 bases and J by 5 bases, with 5 bases of the junction left unmatched. Each CDR3 protein is one row after TCRdb ran MiXCR on the PCR reads. There are approximately 670,000 distinct CDR3 sequences in the sample; 15% to 20% occur only once, and about 0.9% lies in the top ten. In the sort, naive CD8 T cells were defined as CD8+CD4-CCR7+CD45RA+. The source of this sequence is a human donor in good health. Some libraries in this study had Jurkat cell RNA spiked in. The sample consisted of naive CD8+ T cells from blood, with Jurkat cell RNA spiked in. Subset described: FACS-sorted CD8+CD4-CCR7+CD45RA+ naive T cells. The genes are TRBV12-3 or TRBV12-4 and TRBJ2-2, with 8 positions matching TRBD1. CDR3 loop: CASRDRAGTGELFF. The CDR3 DNA reads TGTGCCAGCAGGGACAGGGCGGGAACCGGGGAGCTGTTTTTT.